A single sample gave rise to the 13 T cell receptor beta chains below, sequenced in a study of shared clonotypes between healthy human individuals. The assay was immunoSEQ multiplex PCR, and TCRdb's table has in-frame clones only and misses some. The data show a few hundred thousand clones, 60% to 80% seen once. The specimen sequenced was PBMCs. These receptors were obtained from a woman between 35 and 50 years old in good health. Some clones in this sample may be carry-over from other donors' samples.

The chain uses TRBV28 and TRBJ2-5, with D unclear. The tail of the sequence fits TRBJ2-7 better, so the J call may be wrong. The CDR3 spans 12 residues. CDR1 and CDR2 from the germline V gene are MDHEN and SYDVKM. CDR3 DNA: TGTGCCAGCGGGTCTCGACTCTACGAGCAGTACTTC. Its protein is CASGSRLYEQYF.

The J gene is TRBJ2-7, the V gene TRBV7-9; weak D call: TRBD1 (6 bases). CDR1 SEHNR and CDR2 FQNEAQ come from the germline V gene (reference sequence). CDR3 length equals 14 residues. Trimming left V 7 bases short and J 3 bases short, with 16 bases between. Here the CDR3 reads CASTDGTGFYEQYF. As DNA, the CDR3 is TGTGCCAGCACCGACGGAACAGGGTTCTACGAGCAGTACTTC.

The chain links TRBV27 to TRBJ1-5, with TRBD1 identical over 9 bases. The germline V gene encodes CDR1 MNHEY and CDR2 SMNVEV (reference sequence). The CDR3 totals 14 residues. V lost 6 bases, J lost 5 bases, and 5 bases stayed unmatched. Written as DNA, the CDR3 is TGTGCCAGCAGAAGACAGGGGGGGGATCAGCCCCAGCATTTT. It is translated as CASRRQGGDQPQHF.

The rearrangement joins TRBV9 to TRBJ2-5, with 9 positions matching TRBD1. CDR1 is SGDLS and CDR2 is YYNGEE in the germline V gene. With V trimmed by 0 bases and J by 5 bases, 5 bases remained unmatched. The CDR3 has 15 amino acids. CDR3 bases: TGTGCCAGCAGCGTAGGGGACAGGGATGGTGAGACCCAGTACTTC. It translates to CASSVGDRDGETQYF.

The CDR3 DNA follows: TGTGCCAGCAGCCTGGGGCCCCTAGCAAATCAGCCCCAGCATTTT. Residues: CASSLGPLANQPQHF. The chain carries TRBV11-2 and TRBJ1-5, with D possibly matching TRBD1 (5 bases). Germline-derived CDR1 and CDR2 are SGHAT and FQNNGV. The V and J ends lost 5 bases and 4 bases respectively, with 15 bases between them. The CDR3 has 15 residues.

The genes are TRBV28 and TRBJ2-5, with a possible D match to TRBD1 (6 bases). The germline V and J ends were trimmed by 8 bases and 1 base, with 8 bases remaining between them. The germline V gene has CDR1 MDHEN and CDR2 SYDVKM. The CDR3 loop spans 12 amino acids. CDR3 sequence (DNA): TGTGCCAGCGGACAGATCCAAGAGACCCAGTACTTC. Its translation is CASGQIQETQYF. Using reference TRBV28 and TRBJ2-5 for the parts outside the CDR3, the full variable domain is DVKVTQSSRYLVKRTGEKVFLECVQDMDHENMFWYRQDPGLGLRLIYFSYDVKMKEKGDIPEGYSVSREKKERFSLILESASTNQTSMYLCASGQIQETQYFGPGTRLLVL.

V gene TRBV2 combines with J gene TRBJ2-1; D gene ambiguous. The germline V and J ends were trimmed by 7 bases and 9 bases, with 22 bases remaining between them. CDR1 and CDR2 (germline): SNHLY, FYNNEI. The CDR3 sequence is 15 residues long. This CDR3 reads CASTEVGYLGGEQFF. The CDR3 nucleotides read TGTGCCAGCACCGAAGTAGGGTACTTAGGCGGTGAGCAGTTCTTC.

The chain couples TRBV2 to TRBJ2-5, with TRBD2 matching over 7 bases. This CDR3 comprises 12 residues. CDR1 SNHLY and CDR2 FYNNEI come from the germline V gene. V shed 6 bases, J shed 9 bases, and the junction held 7 bases outside the gene matches. CDR3 protein: CASSTGREPQYF. CDR3 DNA: TGTGCCAGCAGCACGGGGCGGGAGCCCCAGTACTTC.

The rearrangement links TRBV28 to TRBJ1-2; no clear D. V lost 5 bases to trimming and J lost 1 base, with 11 bases between them. The CDR3 runs to 14 residues. CDR1 and CDR2 from the germline V gene are MDHEN and SYDVKM. CDR3 protein: CASSRGIYNYGYTF. Here the CDR3 DNA reads TGTGCCAGCAGTCGCGGGATCTATAACTATGGCTACACCTTC.

This clone showed up just once. A far larger clone is off by one base, so a read error is likely. This same CDR3 is encoded by further DNA sequences in the sample. V gene TRBV6-5 combines with J gene TRBJ1-1; D gene unclear. The CDR3 is 13 amino acids. The V gene's germline CDR1 is MNHEY and CDR2 SVGAGI. CDR3 DNA: TGTGCCAGCAGCACCCTCGGGGTCCGGGAAGCTTTCTTC. Translating it yields CASSTLGVREAFF.

The V call is TRBV27, the J call TRBJ2-3; 7 bases fit TRBD2. Germline CDR1 is MNHEY and CDR2 is SMNVEV (reference sequence). This CDR3 comprises 21 residues. Losses at the gene ends were 0 bases for V and 0 bases for J; bases not matched to a gene: 18. The CDR3 loop reads CASSLSIGYSAGDHSTDTQYF. CDR3 coding DNA: TGTGCCAGCAGTTTATCGATCGGCTACTCCGCGGGGGACCATAGCACAGATACGCAGTATTTT.

This chain uses TRBV7-2 with TRBJ2-3; 7 bases map to TRBD2. The CDR3 is 13 residues long. Trimming at V came to 9 bases and at J to 5 bases, leaving 8 bases not matched to a gene. In germline, CDR1 is SGHTA, CDR2 FQGNSA. The CDR3, as DNA: TGTGCCAGTCAGCGGGACGGGGTAGATACGCAGTATTTT. Its protein is CASQRDGVDTQYF.

With respect to this clone: A far larger clone is just one base off, so this is likely a read error. The V call is TRBV5-1, the J call TRBJ1-1, with D possibly being TRBD1 (6 bases). This CDR3 has 16 amino acids. The ends were cut back, 10 bases at V and 1 base at J, with 23 bases in the middle. Germline CDR1 and CDR2: SGHRS and YFSETQ. DNA of the CDR3: TGCGCCGGCGGCGAACCCGTCAGGGGCAAGAACACTGAAGCTTTCTTT. Translated: CAGGEPVRGKNTEAFF.